Each of the 3 T cell receptor beta chains below was sequenced from the same sample in a study of metastatic and nonmetastatic thyroid tumors. TCRdb reprocessed the PCR reads using MiXCR. This repertoire shows 35,000 to 45,000 clones, 12% found once; its top ten account for about 9%. No patient had received any treatment before thyroid surgery. The sequenced sample was blood. Receptors originate from a male donor with papillary thyroid cancer or a benign thyroid nodule (not recorded which). Some clones in this sample may be carry-over from other donors' samples.

This clone was seen at least ten times. The chain has TRBV7-2 and TRBJ2-2; the D gene is possibly TRBD1 (6 bases). Trimming pared 5 bases from V and 2 bases from J, leaving 12 bases between. The CDR3 runs to 15 residues. Germline CDR1 and CDR2: SGHTA and FQGNSA. For the CDR3, the DNA is TGTGCCAGCAGCCCGGACAGTGTAAACACCGGGGAGCTGTTTTTT. It yields the protein CASSPDSVNTGELFF.

This clone was seen ten or more times. The V and J genes are TRBV7-2 and TRBJ1-5, with 8 bases identical to TRBD1. This CDR3 spans 15 amino acids. The ends lost 1 base at V and 3 bases at J; junction bases unmatched: 2. Germline-derived CDR1 and CDR2 are SGHTA and FQGNSA. The CDR3 protein is CASSLGQGFNQPQHF. CDR3 sequence (DNA): TGTGCCAGCAGCTTAGGACAGGGGTTCAATCAGCCCCAGCATTTT.

This clone has more than one count but fewer than ten. The rearrangement joins TRBV28 to TRBJ2-1, with 9 bases identical to TRBD2. After removal of 5 bases from V and 5 bases from J, the junction contained 7 bases not matched to a gene. Germline V lookup: CDR1 MDHEN, CDR2 SYDVKM. The CDR3 is made up of 15 amino acids. CDR3 region: CASSTSSGINNEQFF. CDR3 nucleotides: TGTGCCAGCAGTACGTCTAGCGGGATAAACAATGAGCAGTTCTTC.